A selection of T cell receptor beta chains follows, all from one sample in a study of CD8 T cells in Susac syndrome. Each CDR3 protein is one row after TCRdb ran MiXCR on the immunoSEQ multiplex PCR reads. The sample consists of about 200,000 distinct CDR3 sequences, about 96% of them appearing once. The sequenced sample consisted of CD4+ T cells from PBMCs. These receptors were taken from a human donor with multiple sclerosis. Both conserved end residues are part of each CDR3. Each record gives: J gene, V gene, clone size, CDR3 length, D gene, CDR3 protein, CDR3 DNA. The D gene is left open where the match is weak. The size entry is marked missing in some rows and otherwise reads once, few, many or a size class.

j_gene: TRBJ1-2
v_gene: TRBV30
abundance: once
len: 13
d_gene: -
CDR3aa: CAWSPSGQGGYTF
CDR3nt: TGTGCCTGGAGTCCCTCGGGTCAAGGTGGCTACACCTTC

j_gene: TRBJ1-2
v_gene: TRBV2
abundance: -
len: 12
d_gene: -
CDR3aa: CASKGTPSGYTF
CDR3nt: TGTGCCAGCAAAGGGACCCCGAGCGGCTACACCTTC

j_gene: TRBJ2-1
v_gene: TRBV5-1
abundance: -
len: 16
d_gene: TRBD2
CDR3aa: CASSLGAGTTGNEQFF
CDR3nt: TGCGCCAGCAGCTTGGGGGCAGGGACTACGGGAAATGAGCAGTTCTTC

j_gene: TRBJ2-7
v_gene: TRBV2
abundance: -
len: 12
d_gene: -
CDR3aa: CASRLQGYEQYF
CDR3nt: TGTGCCAGCCGACTCCAGGGCTACGAGCAGTACTTC

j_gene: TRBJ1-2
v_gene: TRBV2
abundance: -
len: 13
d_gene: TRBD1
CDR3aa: CASSLETGFGYTF
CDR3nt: TGTGCCAGCAGTCTAGAGACAGGGTTTGGCTACACCTTC

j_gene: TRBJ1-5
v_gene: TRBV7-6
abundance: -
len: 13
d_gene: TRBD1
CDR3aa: CATRDREDQPQHF
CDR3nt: TGTGCCACCAGGGACAGGGAAGACCAGCCCCAGCATTTT

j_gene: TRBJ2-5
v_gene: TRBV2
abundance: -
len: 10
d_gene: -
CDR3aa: CASSVGTQYF
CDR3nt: TGTGCCAGCAGTGTTGGGACCCAGTACTTC

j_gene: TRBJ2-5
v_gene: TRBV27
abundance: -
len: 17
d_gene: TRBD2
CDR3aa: CASSSPGLAGGHRGQYF
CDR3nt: TGTGCCAGCAGTTCCCCGGGACTAGCGGGGGGCCACAGAGGCCAGTACTTC

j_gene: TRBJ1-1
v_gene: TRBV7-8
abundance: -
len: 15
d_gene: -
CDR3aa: CASTMNSGPYTEAFF
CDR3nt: TGTGCCAGTACGATGAACTCGGGGCCTTACACTGAAGCTTTCTTT

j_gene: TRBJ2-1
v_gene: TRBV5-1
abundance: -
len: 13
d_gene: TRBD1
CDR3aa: CASRPGQGDEQFF
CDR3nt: TGCGCCAGCAGGCCGGGACAGGGGGACGAGCAGTTCTTC

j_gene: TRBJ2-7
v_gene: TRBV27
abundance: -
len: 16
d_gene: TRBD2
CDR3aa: CASSPASGRAFYEQYF
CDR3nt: TGTGCCAGCAGTCCTGCTAGCGGGAGGGCCTTCTACGAGCAGTACTTC

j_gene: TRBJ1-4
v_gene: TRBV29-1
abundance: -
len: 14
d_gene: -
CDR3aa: CSVTDLGANEKLFF
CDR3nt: TGCAGCGTAACCGACCTGGGGGCTAATGAAAAACTGTTTTTT

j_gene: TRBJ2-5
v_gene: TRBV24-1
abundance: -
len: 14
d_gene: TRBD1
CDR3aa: CATRGTDHQETQYF
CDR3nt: TGTGCCACCAGAGGGACAGACCACCAAGAGACCCAGTACTTC

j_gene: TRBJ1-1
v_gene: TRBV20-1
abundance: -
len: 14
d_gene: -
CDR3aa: CSASGGGFRTEAFF
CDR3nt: TGCAGTGCTAGTGGTGGAGGGTTTCGCACTGAAGCTTTCTTT

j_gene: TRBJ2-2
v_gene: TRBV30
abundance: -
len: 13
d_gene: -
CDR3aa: CAWSVLLTGELFF
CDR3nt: TGTGCCTGGAGTGTCCTTCTGACCGGGGAGCTGTTTTTT

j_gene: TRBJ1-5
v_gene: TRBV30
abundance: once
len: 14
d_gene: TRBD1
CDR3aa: CAWSHRGGGQPQHF
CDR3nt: TGTGCCTGGAGCCACAGGGGTGGCGGTCAGCCCCAGCATTTT

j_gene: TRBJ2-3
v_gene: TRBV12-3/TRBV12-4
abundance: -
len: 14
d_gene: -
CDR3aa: CASSFRDPTDTQYF
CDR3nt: TGTGCCAGCAGTTTTCGCGATCCCACAGATACGCAGTATTTT

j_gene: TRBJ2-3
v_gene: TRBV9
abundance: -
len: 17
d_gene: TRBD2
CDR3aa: CASSVEKGGLAVDTQYF
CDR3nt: TGTGCCAGCAGCGTAGAAAAAGGTGGACTAGCGGTAGATACGCAGTATTTT

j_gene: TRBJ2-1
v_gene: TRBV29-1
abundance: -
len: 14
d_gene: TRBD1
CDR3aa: CSVDSGTGGNEQFF
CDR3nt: TGCAGCGTTGACTCTGGGACAGGGGGAAATGAGCAGTTCTTC

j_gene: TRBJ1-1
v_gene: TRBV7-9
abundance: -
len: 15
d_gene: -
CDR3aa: CASSPMGVVNTEAFF
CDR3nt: TGTGCCAGCAGCCCGATGGGGGTTGTGAACACTGAAGCTTTCTTT

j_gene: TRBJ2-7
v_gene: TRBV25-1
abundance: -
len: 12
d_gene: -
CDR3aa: CASLDNGYEQYF
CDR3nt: TGTGCCAGCCTAGACAATGGGTACGAGCAGTACTTC

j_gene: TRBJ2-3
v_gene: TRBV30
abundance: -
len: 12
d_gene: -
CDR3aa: CAWITVGDTQYF
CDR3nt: TGTGCCTGGATAACGGTCGGCGATACGCAGTATTTT